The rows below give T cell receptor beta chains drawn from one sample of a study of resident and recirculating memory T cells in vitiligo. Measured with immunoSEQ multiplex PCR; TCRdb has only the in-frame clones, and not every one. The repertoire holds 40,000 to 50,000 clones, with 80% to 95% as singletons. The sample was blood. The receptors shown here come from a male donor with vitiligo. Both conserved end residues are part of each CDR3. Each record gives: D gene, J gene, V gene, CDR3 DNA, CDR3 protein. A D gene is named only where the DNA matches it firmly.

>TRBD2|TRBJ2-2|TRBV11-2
TGTGCCAGCTTAACGGCGGGGGTGAACACCGGGGAGCTGTTTTTT
CASLTAGVNTGELFF
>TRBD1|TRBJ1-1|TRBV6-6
TGTGCCAGCAGTTACGATCTTGGGACAGACGAAGCTTTCTTT
CASSYDLGTDEAFF
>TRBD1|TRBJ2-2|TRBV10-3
TGTGCCATCAGTGAGCCAGGACAGGGAACCGGGGAGCTGTTTTTT
CAISEPGQGTGELFF
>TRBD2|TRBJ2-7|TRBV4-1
TGCGCCAGCAGCCAAGGTGGGAGCGGGGGGGCCAAGTTCTACGAGCAGTACTTC
CASSQGGSGGAKFYEQYF
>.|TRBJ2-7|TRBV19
TGTGCCAGTAGTACATCAGGGTCATCCTACGAGCAGTACTTC
CASSTSGSSYEQYF
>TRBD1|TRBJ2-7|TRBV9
TGTGCCAGCAGCGTAGAGGGGGCTCACGAGCAGTACTTC
CASSVEGAHEQYF
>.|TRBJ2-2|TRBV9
TGTGCCAGCAGCGGAAGACAGCTAACCGGGGAGCTGTTTTTT
CASSGRQLTGELFF
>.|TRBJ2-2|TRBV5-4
TGTGCCAGCAGCTTGGCGGCTGGGAGCCCCGGGGAGCTGTTTTTT
CASSLAAGSPGELFF
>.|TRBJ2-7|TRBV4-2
TGTGCCAGCAGCCAAGATTACGGCGGTTACGAGCAGTACTTC
CASSQDYGGYEQYF
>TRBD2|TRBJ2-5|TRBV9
TGTGCCAGCAGCGTAGGCCTTCCGGGACTAGCGGGAGAAGAGACCCAGTACTTC
CASSVGLPGLAGEETQYF